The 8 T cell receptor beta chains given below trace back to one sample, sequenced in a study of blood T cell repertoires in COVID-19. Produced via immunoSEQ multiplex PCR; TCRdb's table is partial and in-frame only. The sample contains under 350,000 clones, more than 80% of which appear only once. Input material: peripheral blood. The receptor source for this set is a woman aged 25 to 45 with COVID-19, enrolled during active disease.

Written as DNA, the CDR3 is TGTGCCAGCAGTGAAAGGGCAGGGGTGTACACTGAAGCTTTCTTT. It yields the protein CASSERAGVYTEAFF. This sequence joins TRBV2 and TRBJ1-1; D is possibly TRBD1 (6 bases). The V gene lost 2 bases and the J gene lost 3 bases, with 13 bases spanning the gap. Per the germline V gene, CDR1 is SNHLY and CDR2 is FYNNEI. The CDR3 is 15 residues long.

DNA for the CDR3: TGTGCCCAGAAAGGGGAGGTAGCAGATACGCAGTATTTT. Protein sequence: CAQKGEVADTQYF. The chain is built from TRBV2 and TRBJ2-3, with D possibly TRBD2 on 6 matching bases. Germline CDR1 and CDR2: SNHLY and FYNNEI. V lost 11 bases and J 4 bases, leaving 16 bases between the germline ends. The CDR3 extends over 13 amino acids.

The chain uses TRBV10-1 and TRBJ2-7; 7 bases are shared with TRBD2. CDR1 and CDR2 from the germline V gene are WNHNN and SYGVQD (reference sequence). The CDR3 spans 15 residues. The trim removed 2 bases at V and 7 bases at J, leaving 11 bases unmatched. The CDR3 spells CASSEDQRGLAEQYF. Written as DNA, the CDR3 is TGCGCCAGCAGTGAGGACCAGCGGGGCCTCGCTGAGCAGTACTTC.

The CDR3 reads CASSLGDRVMNTEAFF. The DNA of the CDR3 is TGTGCCAGCAGCTTAGGAGACAGGGTGATGAACACTGAAGCTTTCTTT. The chain couples TRBV13 to TRBJ1-1; 7 bases are a match to TRBD1. Germline V gene sequence: CDR1 PRHDT, CDR2 FYEKMQ (reference sequence). V was pared by 0 bases and J by 0 bases, with 4 bases of the junction left unmatched. This CDR3 has 16 residues.

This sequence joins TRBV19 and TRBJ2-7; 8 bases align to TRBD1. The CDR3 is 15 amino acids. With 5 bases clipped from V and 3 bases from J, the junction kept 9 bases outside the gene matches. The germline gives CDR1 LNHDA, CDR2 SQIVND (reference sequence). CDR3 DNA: TGTGCCAGTAGTCCCGGACAGGGTACCGGCTACGAGCAGTACTTC. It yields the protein CASSPGQGTGYEQYF.

CDR3 region: CASSYSGGAGEKLFF. CDR3 nucleotides: TGTGCCAGCAGTTACTCAGGGGGCGCGGGTGAAAAACTGTTTTTT. The chain joins TRBV6-5 to TRBJ1-4, with 7 bases that match TRBD1. The CDR3 runs to 15 residues. From germline, CDR1 is MNHEY and CDR2 SVGAGI. Trimming at V came to 0 bases and at J to 7 bases, leaving 5 bases not matched to a gene.

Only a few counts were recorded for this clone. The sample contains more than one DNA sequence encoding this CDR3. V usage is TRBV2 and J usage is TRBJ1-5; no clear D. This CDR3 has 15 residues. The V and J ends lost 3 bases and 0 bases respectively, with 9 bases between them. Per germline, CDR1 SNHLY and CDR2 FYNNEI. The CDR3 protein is CASSEGGYSNQPQHF. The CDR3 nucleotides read TGTGCCAGCAGTGAGGGAGGGTATAGCAATCAGCCCCAGCATTTT.

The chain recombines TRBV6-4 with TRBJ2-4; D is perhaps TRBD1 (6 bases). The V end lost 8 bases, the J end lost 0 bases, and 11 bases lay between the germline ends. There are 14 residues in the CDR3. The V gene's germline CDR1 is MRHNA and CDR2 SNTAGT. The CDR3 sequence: CASQDRLAKNIQYF. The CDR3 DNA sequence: TGTGCCAGCCAGGACAGATTAGCCAAAAACATTCAGTACTTC.